Below, one T cell receptor (beta chain) is given with its context. Its antigen is currently unknown. Assay: immunoSEQ multiplex PCR; the TCRdb copy retains only in-frame clones and omits some. The sample lists tens of thousands of clones; roughly 80% were seen once. This specimen comes from a study of a mutant IDH1 vaccine in newly diagnosed glioma. About the study: Weeks 1, 3, 5, 7, 11, 15, 19 and 23 were when patients received their eight vaccinations.

Study-wide points: Apparently unrelated to pseudoprogression were changes in the top peripheral T cell clonotypes.

Time point specified: week 23, last vaccination. A 20-mer mutant IDH1 peptide at 300 ug was injected subcutaneously with topical imiquimod. The TCR originated in a man in his forties with glioma. The sample in question was PBMCs, obtained from a glioma patient whose treatment included an IDH1 peptide vaccine.

The CDR3 is CAISEGGTEAFF. The CDR3 bases are TGTGCCATCAGTGAAGGGGGTACTGAAGCTTTCTTT. The gene calls are TRBV10-3 and TRBJ1-1; D is possibly TRBD1 (6 bases). The CDR3 sequence is 12 residues long. The germline gives CDR1 ENHRY, CDR2 SYGVKD. V shed 3 bases and J shed 5 bases, with 7 bases lying between them.